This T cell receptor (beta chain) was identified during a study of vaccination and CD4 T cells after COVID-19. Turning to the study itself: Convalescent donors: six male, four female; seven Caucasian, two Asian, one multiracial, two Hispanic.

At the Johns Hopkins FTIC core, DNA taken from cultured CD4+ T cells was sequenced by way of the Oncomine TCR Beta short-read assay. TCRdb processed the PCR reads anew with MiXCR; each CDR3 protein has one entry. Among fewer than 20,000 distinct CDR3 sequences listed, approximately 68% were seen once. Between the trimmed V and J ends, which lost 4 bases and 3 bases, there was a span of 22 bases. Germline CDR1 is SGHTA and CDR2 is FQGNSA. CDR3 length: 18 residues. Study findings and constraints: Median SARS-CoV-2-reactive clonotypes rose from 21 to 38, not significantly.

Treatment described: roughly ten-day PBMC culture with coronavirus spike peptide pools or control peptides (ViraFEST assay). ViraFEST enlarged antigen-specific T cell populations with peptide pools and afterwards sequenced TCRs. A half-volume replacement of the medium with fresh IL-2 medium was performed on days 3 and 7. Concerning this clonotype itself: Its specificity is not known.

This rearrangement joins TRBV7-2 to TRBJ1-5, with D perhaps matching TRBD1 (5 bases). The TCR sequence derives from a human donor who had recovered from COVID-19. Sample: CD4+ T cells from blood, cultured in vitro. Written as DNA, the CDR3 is TGTGCCAGCAGCTCCTCCGGAGGGGCCCCCGGAGCCAATCAGCCCCAGCATTTT. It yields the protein CASSSSGGAPGANQPQHF.